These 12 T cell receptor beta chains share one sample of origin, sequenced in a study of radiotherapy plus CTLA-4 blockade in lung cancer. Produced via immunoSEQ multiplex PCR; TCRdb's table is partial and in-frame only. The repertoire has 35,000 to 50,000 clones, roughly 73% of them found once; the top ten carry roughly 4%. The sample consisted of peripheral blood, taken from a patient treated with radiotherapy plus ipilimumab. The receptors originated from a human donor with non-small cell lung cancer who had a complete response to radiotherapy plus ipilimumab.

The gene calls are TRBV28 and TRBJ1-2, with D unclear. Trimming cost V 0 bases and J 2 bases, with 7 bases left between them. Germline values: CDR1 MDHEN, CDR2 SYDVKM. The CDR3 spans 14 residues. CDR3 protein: CASSLWQLNYGYTF. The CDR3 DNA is TGTGCCAGCAGTTTATGGCAGTTGAACTATGGCTACACCTTC.

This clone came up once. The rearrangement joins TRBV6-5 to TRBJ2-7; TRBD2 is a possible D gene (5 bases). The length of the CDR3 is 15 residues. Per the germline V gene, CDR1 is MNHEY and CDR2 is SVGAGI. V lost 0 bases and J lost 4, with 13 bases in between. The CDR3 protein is CASSYSPGSEYEQYF. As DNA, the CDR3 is TGTGCCAGCAGTTACTCGCCGGGTAGCGAATACGAGCAGTACTTC.

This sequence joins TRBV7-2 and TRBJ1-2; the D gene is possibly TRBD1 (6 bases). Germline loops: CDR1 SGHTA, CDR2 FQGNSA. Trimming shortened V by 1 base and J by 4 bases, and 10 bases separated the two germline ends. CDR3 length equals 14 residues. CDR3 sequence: CASSLDGGRYGYTF. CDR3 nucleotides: TGTGCCAGCAGCTTAGATGGGGGCCGCTATGGCTACACCTTC.

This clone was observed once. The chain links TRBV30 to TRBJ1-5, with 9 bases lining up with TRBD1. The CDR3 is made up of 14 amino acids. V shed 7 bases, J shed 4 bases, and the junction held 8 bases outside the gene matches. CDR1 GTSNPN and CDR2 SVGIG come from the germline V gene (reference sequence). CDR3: CASRSGTGNQPQHF. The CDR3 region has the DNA TGTGCCTCGAGATCCGGGACAGGGAATCAGCCCCAGCATTTT.

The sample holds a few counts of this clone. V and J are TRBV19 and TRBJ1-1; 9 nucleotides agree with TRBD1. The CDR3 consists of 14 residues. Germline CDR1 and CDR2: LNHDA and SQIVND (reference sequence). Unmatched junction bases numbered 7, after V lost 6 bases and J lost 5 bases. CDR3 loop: CASRPGQGWTEAFF. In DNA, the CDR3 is TGTGCCAGTAGACCTGGACAGGGGTGGACTGAAGCTTTCTTT. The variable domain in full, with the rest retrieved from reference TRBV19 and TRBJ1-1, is DGGITQSPKYLFRKEGQNVTLSCEQNLNHDAMYWYRQDPGQGLRLIYYSQIVNDFQKGDIAEGYSVSREKKESFPLTVTSAQKNPTAFYLCASRPGQGWTEAFFGQGTRLTVV.

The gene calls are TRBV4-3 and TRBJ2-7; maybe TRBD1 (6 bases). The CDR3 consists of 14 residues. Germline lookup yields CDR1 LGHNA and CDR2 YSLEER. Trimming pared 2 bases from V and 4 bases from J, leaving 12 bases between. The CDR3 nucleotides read TGCGCCAGCAGCCAAACTGACAGGTCGTACGAGCAGTACTTC. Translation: CASSQTDRSYEQYF.

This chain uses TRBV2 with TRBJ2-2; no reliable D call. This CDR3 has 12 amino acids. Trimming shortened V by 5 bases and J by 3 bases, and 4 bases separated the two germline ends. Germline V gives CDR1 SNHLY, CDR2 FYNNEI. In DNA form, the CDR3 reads TGTGCCAGCAGTCCGGACACCGGGGAGCTGTTTTTT. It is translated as CASSPDTGELFF.

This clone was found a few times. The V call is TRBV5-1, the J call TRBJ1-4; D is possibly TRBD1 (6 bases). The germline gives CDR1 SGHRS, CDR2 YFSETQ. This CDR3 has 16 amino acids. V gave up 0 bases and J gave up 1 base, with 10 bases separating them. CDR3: CASSLDQGLTNEKLFF. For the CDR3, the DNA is TGCGCCAGCAGCTTGGACCAGGGGTTAACTAATGAAAAACTGTTTTTT.

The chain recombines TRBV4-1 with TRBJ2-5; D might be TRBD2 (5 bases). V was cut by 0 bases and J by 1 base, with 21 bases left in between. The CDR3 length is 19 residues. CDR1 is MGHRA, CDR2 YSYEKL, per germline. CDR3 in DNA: TGCGCCAGCAGCCAAGATCATTTTTTGGCTAGCTTTCCCCAAGAGACCCAGTACTTC. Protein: CASSQDHFLASFPQETQYF.

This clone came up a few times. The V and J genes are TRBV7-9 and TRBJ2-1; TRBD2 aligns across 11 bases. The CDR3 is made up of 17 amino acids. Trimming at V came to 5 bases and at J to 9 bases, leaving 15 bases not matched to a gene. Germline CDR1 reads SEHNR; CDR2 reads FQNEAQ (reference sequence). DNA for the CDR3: TGTGCCAGCAGCAGACTAGCGGGACAAGATGGCCTGACTGAGCAGTTCTTC. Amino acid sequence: CASSRLAGQDGLTEQFF.

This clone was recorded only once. The DNA of the CDR3 is TGTGCCTGGACCAAAACAGGGGTTAATTCACCCCTCCACTTT. As protein: CAWTKTGVNSPLHF. The chain combines TRBV30 with TRBJ1-6; the match to TRBD1 covers 7 bases. Germline CDR1 reads GTSNPN; CDR2 reads SVGIG (reference sequence). V was pared by 4 bases and J by 6 bases, with 6 bases of the junction left unmatched. The CDR3 sequence is 14 residues long.

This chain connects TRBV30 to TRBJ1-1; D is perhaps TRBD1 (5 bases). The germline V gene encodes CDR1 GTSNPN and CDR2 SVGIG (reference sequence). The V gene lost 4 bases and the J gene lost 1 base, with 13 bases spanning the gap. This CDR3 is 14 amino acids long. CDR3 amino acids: CAWTNGGGNTEAFF. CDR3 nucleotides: TGTGCCTGGACTAATGGGGGGGGGAACACTGAAGCTTTCTTT. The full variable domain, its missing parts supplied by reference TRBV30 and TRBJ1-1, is SQTIHQWPATLVQPVGSPLSLECTVEGTSNPNLYWYRQAAGRGLQLLFYSVGIGQISSEVPQNLSASRPQDRQFILSSKKLLLSDSGFYLCAWTNGGGNTEAFFGQGTRLTVV.